The clone carrying this T cell receptor (beta chain) has at least ten counts. Its antigen is not known. This specimen comes from a study of CD8 T cells in ankylosing spondylitis. Study outcomes and limitations: Significant enrichment of disease-linked clones was reportedly seen in matched ankylosing spondylitis synovial fluid.

Quantitative molecular-barcoded 5'-RACE generated the TCR beta libraries. TCRdb redid the calling of the 5' RACE reads with MiXCR, one entry per CDR3 protein. There are about 150,000 distinct CDR3 sequences in the sample; about 7% occur only once, and around 12% lies in the top ten. The CDR3 length is 12 residues. Germline-derived CDR1 and CDR2 are MNHEY and SMNVEV (reference sequence). The V end lost 9 bases, the J end lost 10 bases, and 17 bases lay between the germline ends. The V and J genes are TRBV27 and TRBJ2-3; a possible D gene is TRBD2 (6 bases). The origin of this receptor is a female donor with ankylosing spondylitis or in good health (not recorded which). Sequencing was performed on blood, either unsorted or a sorted T cell fraction (not recorded which). The CDR3 DNA sequence: TGTGCCAGTCGAATAGGCGGGGATCCGCAGTATTTT. Translating gives CASRIGGDPQYF.